Listed below are T cell receptor beta chains from one sample, sequenced in a study of cytomegalovirus exposure and HLA in healthy donors. Here immunoSEQ multiplex PCR was the method, and the copy in TCRdb shows in-frame clones only, minus some. Of about 160,000 clones listed, over 60% are singletons. Source material: PBMCs. Receptors were obtained from a woman in her twenties or thirties in good health and CMV-seronegative. CDR3s include the opening cysteine and the closing phenylalanine or tryptophan. A D gene is named only where the DNA matches it firmly. Expanded clones are given a class, and other clones once, few, many or no size at all.

TRBV5-1	.	14	TRBD1	TRBJ2-5	TGCGCCAGCAGCTTGCGGCAGGGGGAAGAGACCCAGTACTTC	CASSLRQGEETQYF
TRBV7-9	.	14	TRBD1	TRBJ2-7	TGTGCCAGCAGCCGACCAGGGGGCACCTACGAGCAGTACTTC	CASSRPGGTYEQYF
TRBV25-1	.	13	.	TRBJ1-2	TGTGCCAGCAGTGAATCTAGTAACTATGGCTACACCTTC	CASSESSNYGYTF
TRBV2	few	15	.	TRBJ1-4	TGTGCCAGCAGTGAATTCCCAGGGACTAATGAAAAACTGTTTTTT	CASSEFPGTNEKLFF
TRBV5-1	.	16	TRBD1	TRBJ2-7	TGCGCCAGCAGCCCTACAGGGGCCGAAGGGTTATACGAGCAGTACTTC	CASSPTGAEGLYEQYF
TRBV30	.	15	.	TRBJ1-4	TGTGCCTGGAGCATTCCGGGGGCAACTAATGAAAAACTGTTTTTT	CAWSIPGATNEKLFF
TRBV19	.	16	.	TRBJ2-5	TGTGCCAGTAGTAAGGAAAAATACGGGGTACGGGAGACCCAGTACTTC	CASSKEKYGVRETQYF
TRBV7-2	few	14	TRBD2	TRBJ2-7	TGTGCCAGCAGCTTACTAGCGGGGGGAGGCGAGCAGTACTTC	CASSLLAGGGEQYF
TRBV7-9	once	15	TRBD1	TRBJ2-5	TGTGCCAGCAGCTTGGCGGACAGGACTTTCGAGACCCAGTACTTC	CASSLADRTFETQYF
TRBV5-4	.	12	.	TRBJ1-1	TGTGCCAGCAGCTTGCGGGGCACTGAAGCTTTCTTT	CASSLRGTEAFF
TRBV10-3	.	14	TRBD1	TRBJ1-1	TGTGCCATCAGCCCGGGACAGAGGAGCACTGAAGCTTTCTTT	CAISPGQRSTEAFF
TRBV15	.	13	TRBD2	TRBJ2-7	TGTGCCACCGCAAGCGGGAGTCGCGACGAGCAGTACTTC	CATASGSRDEQYF
TRBV6-5	.	13	TRBD1	TRBJ1-2	TGTGCCAGCAGTTACGACAGGGACTATGGCTACACCTTC	CASSYDRDYGYTF
TRBV2	.	15	TRBD2	TRBJ2-3	TGTGCCAGCAGTGAACTAGCGGGGGGCACAGATACGCAGTATTTT	CASSELAGGTDTQYF
TRBV11-2	few	16	.	TRBJ1-6	TGTGCCAGCAGCTTATTGGAGGGGCCCTATAATTCACCCCTCCACTTT	CASSLLEGPYNSPLHF
TRBV5-1	.	14	TRBD1	TRBJ2-5	TGCGCCAGCAGCCAAGAGACAGGGAGAGAGACCCAGTACTTC	CASSQETGRETQYF
TRBV9	.	16	TRBD1	TRBJ1-4	TGTGCCAGCAGCGCTTCAACAGGGGGGGATAATGAAAAACTGTTTTTT	CASSASTGGDNEKLFF
TRBV28	.	14	.	TRBJ2-7	TGTGCCAGCCTCGCCCCAACAGGCGTAAAGGAGCAGTACTTC	CASLAPTGVKEQYF
TRBV11-1	.	15	TRBD2	TRBJ2-7	TGTGCCAGCAGCTTAAGGGCTAGCGGGAGTTACGAGCAGTACTTC	CASSLRASGSYEQYF
TRBV2	.	12	.	TRBJ2-1	TGTGCCAGCAGTGCAGGGGCTAATGAGCAGTTCTTC	CASSAGANEQFF